A single sample gave rise to the 14 T cell receptor beta chains below, sequenced in a study of vaccination and CD4 T cells after COVID-19. For these TCRs, the target antigens are not known. Sequenced with the Oncomine TCR Beta short-read assay was DNA taken from cultured CD4+ T cells. TCRdb reprocessed the PCR reads with MiXCR, giving one entry per CDR3 protein. The sample has approximately 14,000 distinct CDR3 sequences; around 40% are singletons. The treatment denotes: approximately 10-day PBMC culture with coronavirus spike peptide pools or control peptides (ViraFEST assay). The sample taken for sequencing was CD4+ T cells from blood, cultured in vitro. The origin of the receptors is a human donor who had recovered from COVID-19.

The chain uses TRBV20-1 and TRBJ2-1, with TRBD1 as a possible D gene (5 bases). V was trimmed by 3 bases and J by 4 bases, leaving 13 bases between them. CDR3 length: 14 amino acids. Looked up from germline, CDR1 is DFQATT and CDR2 is SNEGSKA (reference sequence). In nucleotides, the CDR3 is TGCAGTGCTAGTAGCAGGGTATCGTACAATGAGCAGTTCTTC. This encodes CSASSRVSYNEQFF.

The rearrangement joins TRBV6-2 or TRBV6-3 to TRBJ1-2; TRBD1 is a possible D gene (6 bases). The CDR3 contains 13 residues. Germline V gene lookup returns CDR1 MNHEY and CDR2 SVGEGT. Trimming pared 4 bases from V and 4 bases from J, leaving 10 bases between. As DNA, the CDR3 is TGTGCCAGCAGTTCCGACAGGACCTATGGCTACACCTTC. This translates into CASSSDRTYGYTF.

This clonotype has more than one count but fewer than ten. The CDR3 loop reads CSARGVGSSYNEQFF. The CDR3, as DNA: TGCAGTGCTAGGGGGGTCGGCAGCTCCTACAATGAGCAGTTCTTC. The chain uses TRBV20-1 and TRBJ2-1; D might be TRBD1 or TRBD2, each matching 5 bases. Per the germline V gene, CDR1 is DFQATT and CDR2 is SNEGSKA (reference sequence). This CDR3 has 15 amino acids. Trimming left V 3 bases short and J 0 bases short, with 12 bases between.

This clonotype came up once. The rearrangement uses TRBV5-1 and TRBJ2-5; 8 nucleotides match TRBD1. After removal of 0 bases from V and 5 bases from J, the junction contained 6 bases not matched to a gene. The length of the CDR3 is 15 residues. The germline gives CDR1 SGHRS, CDR2 YFSETQ. The CDR3 DNA reads as TGCGCCAGCAGCTTGGGACAGGGGCGAGGGGAGACCCAGTACTTC. Its translation: CASSLGQGRGETQYF.

The chain employs TRBV7-9 and TRBJ2-3, with 7 nucleotides matching TRBD2. Per germline, CDR1 SEHNR and CDR2 FQNEAQ (reference sequence). The CDR3 has 18 amino acids. The V and J ends lost 5 bases and 1 base, in that order; junction bases with no gene match: 15. The CDR3 here is CASSRGTSELGGTDTQYF. DNA for the CDR3: TGTGCCAGCAGCCGAGGTACTAGCGAACTTGGGGGCACAGATACGCAGTATTTT.

This clonotype turned up a few times. V is TRBV20-1 and J is TRBJ2-4; 8 bases fit TRBD2. The CDR3 is 19 amino acids. Germline V gives CDR1 DFQATT, CDR2 SNEGSKA (reference sequence). V trimming: 3 bases; J trimming: 0 bases; junction bases outside the gene matches: 16. The CDR3 reads CSASIAGGTQEVAKNIQYF. Written as DNA, the CDR3 is TGCAGTGCTAGTATTGCGGGAGGAACCCAAGAAGTAGCCAAAAACATTCAGTACTTC.

The chain carries TRBV7-9 and TRBJ1-6; no clear D gene. V was pared by 3 bases and J by 8 bases, with 5 bases between. Germline assignment: CDR1 SEHNR and CDR2 FQNEAQ (reference sequence). The CDR3 sequence is 12 residues long. The CDR3 here is CASSFWDSPLHF. CDR3 sequence (DNA): TGTGCCAGCAGCTTCTGGGATTCACCCCTCCACTTT.

The chain carries TRBV6-1 and TRBJ2-6, with TRBD1 identical over 9 bases. Germline V CDR1 and CDR2: MNHNS, SASEGT. V dropped 5 bases and J dropped 4; count of bases not matched to a gene: 9. CDR3 length equals 17 residues. CDR3 residues: CASSPNRGRTGANVLTF. CDR3 in DNA: TGTGCCAGCAGTCCAAACAGGGGGCGGACAGGGGCCAACGTCCTGACTTTC.

The rearrangement uses TRBV10-2 and TRBJ1-5; D is ambiguous. The germline V gene encodes CDR1 WSHSY and CDR2 SAAADI. The CDR3 length is 17 residues. Between the trimmed V and J ends, which lost 0 bases and 3 bases, there was a span of 15 bases. The CDR3: CASSESSPSISNQPQHF. DNA of the CDR3: TGCGCCAGCAGTGAGTCGTCCCCCTCTATTTCCAATCAGCCCCAGCATTTT.

The sample holds a few counts of this clonotype. The chain has TRBV28 and TRBJ1-2; D gene ambiguous. The ends were cut back, 10 bases at V and 4 bases at J, with 16 bases in the middle. Germline values: CDR1 MDHEN, CDR2 SYDVKM. The CDR3 has 13 residues. The CDR3 DNA reads TGTGCCACGAGAAACGTGGCAGCCTATGGCTACACCTTC. Translation: CATRNVAAYGYTF.

The chain recombines TRBV7-8 with TRBJ1-5; no clear D. V shed 5 bases and J shed 2 bases, with 13 bases lying between them. Germline lookup yields CDR1 SGHVS and CDR2 FQNEAQ. The CDR3 extends over 15 amino acids. The CDR3 sequence is CASSRNRMGNQPQHF. The CDR3 DNA is TGTGCCAGCAGCCGTAATAGGATGGGCAATCAGCCCCAGCATTTT. The variable domain in full, completed from reference TRBV7-8 and TRBJ1-5, reads GAGVSQSPRYKVAKRGQDVALRCDPISGHVSLFWYQQALGQGPEFLTYFQNEAQLDKSGLPSDRFFAERPEGSVSTLKIQRTQQEDSAVYLCASSRNRMGNQPQHFGDGTRLSIL.

The V and J genes are TRBV6-1 and TRBJ2-7; D remains ambiguous. The CDR3 has 14 residues. The germline V gene encodes CDR1 MNHNS and CDR2 SASEGT. The ends were cut back, 1 base at V and 6 bases at J, with 13 bases in the middle. Here the CDR3 reads CASSEGLEIGEQYF. The CDR3 DNA sequence: TGTGCCAGCAGTGAAGGGCTAGAGATCGGCGAGCAGTACTTC.

This rearrangement joins TRBV9 to TRBJ1-1; a weak D match, TRBD1 (5 bases). Deletions cut 1 base from V and 4 bases from J, with 11 bases between. CDR1 is SGDLS, CDR2 YYNGEE, per germline. This CDR3 spans 14 amino acids. CDR3 sequence: CASSVRGGGTEAFF. The DNA of the CDR3 is TGTGCCAGCAGCGTACGGGGCGGCGGCACTGAAGCTTTCTTT. Full variable domain (missing parts from reference TRBV9 and TRBJ1-1): DSGVTQTPKHLITATGQRVTLRCSPRSGDLSVYWYQQSLDQGLQFLIQYYNGEERAKGNILERFSAQQFPDLHSELNLSSLELGDSALYFCASSVRGGGTEAFFGQGTRLTVV.

V usage is TRBV27 and J usage is TRBJ2-5, with 8 bases fitting TRBD1. This CDR3 spans 13 amino acids. The germline V gene has CDR1 MNHEY and CDR2 SMNVEV (reference sequence). V gave up 8 bases and J gave up 5 bases; unmatched junction bases: 7. CDR3 loop: CASSGTGGETQYF. Here the CDR3 DNA reads TGTGCCAGCTCCGGGACAGGCGGGGAGACCCAGTACTTC.